A single sample gave rise to the 13 T cell receptor beta chains below, sequenced in a study of blood T cell repertoires in COVID-19 (dated by TCRdb to the early 2020s). Libraries were prepared through the immunoSEQ multiplex PCR assay. As stored in TCRdb, this immuneACCESS dataset retains in-frame rearrangements with V and J assigned. A fraction of the clones does not appear; measured against another copy, unresolved V genes explain less than half of the discrepancy, and the remainder lacks a known reason. The sample table holds fewer than 300,000 clones, of which about 83% were seen once. The top ten clonotypes cover roughly 10% of the sample. The source material was peripheral blood. These receptors were obtained from a woman between 45 and 60 years old who had recovered from COVID-19.

The chain combines TRBV6-4 with TRBJ1-6; D ambiguous. The CDR3 loop spans 15 amino acids. V was shortened by 6 bases and J by 5 bases, with 14 bases between the two germline ends. Germline-derived CDR1 and CDR2 are MRHNA and SNTAGT. CDR3 sequence: CASRSRGGDNSPLHF. For the CDR3, the DNA is TGTGCCAGCAGGAGCCGGGGAGGAGATAATTCACCCCTCCACTTT.

This clone was detected once. The chain recombines TRBV5-4 with TRBJ2-7; TRBD2 agrees at 7 bases. The CDR3 spans 14 residues. The ends lost 1 base at V and 0 bases at J; junction bases unmatched: 1. Germline V gives CDR1 SGHNT, CDR2 YYREEE (reference sequence). The CDR3 protein is CASSLQRGSYEQYF. DNA for the CDR3: TGTGCCAGCAGCTTGCAGCGGGGCTCCTACGAGCAGTACTTC.

As for this clone: One end of the junction varies from germline; a read error may be responsible. The CDR3 sequence is CASAIGANTGELFF. For the CDR3, the DNA is TGTGCTAGTGCCATTGGGGCGAATACCGGGGAGCTGTTTTTT. This sequence joins TRBV12-5 and TRBJ2-2; a possible D gene is TRBD1 (5 bases). The CDR3 is made up of 14 amino acids. Germline V gene sequence: CDR1 LGHNT, CDR2 FRNRAP.

The rearrangement uses TRBV27 and TRBJ1-6, with 8 bases lining up with TRBD1. The germline V gene encodes CDR1 MNHEY and CDR2 SMNVEV (reference sequence). V was pared by 6 bases and J by 8 bases, with 6 bases of the junction left unmatched. The CDR3 is 14 residues long. The CDR3 loop reads CASSQTGADSPLHF. The CDR3 bases are TGTGCCAGCAGCCAGACAGGGGCCGATTCACCCCTCCACTTT.

This clone appeared a single time. The chain carries TRBV6-5 and TRBJ1-1; 12 nucleotides agree with TRBD1. Losses at the gene ends were 6 bases for V and 14 bases for J; bases not matched to a gene: 13. Germline CDR1 and CDR2: MNHEY and SVGAGI. This CDR3 has 14 amino acids. Here the CDR3 reads CASSPGTGGASSFF. The CDR3 region has the DNA TGTGCCAGCAGCCCCGGGACAGGGGGCGCGAGTTCCTTCTTT.

V is TRBV4-2 and J is TRBJ2-4; TRBD2 is a possible D gene (6 bases). The CDR3 sequence is 19 residues long. Germline V gene lookup returns CDR1 LGHNA and CDR2 YNFKEQ. V gave up 0 bases and J gave up 0 bases, with 18 bases separating them. The CDR3 spells CASSQDSGLKGSAKNIQYF. Written as DNA, the CDR3 is TGTGCCAGCAGCCAAGATAGCGGTTTAAAGGGGTCAGCCAAAAACATTCAGTACTTC.

J is TRBJ1-2 and V is TRBV24-1; 7 nucleotides agree with TRBD1. This CDR3 is 13 amino acids long. The V gene's germline CDR1 is KGHDR and CDR2 SFDVKD. Unmatched junction bases numbered 7, after V lost 7 bases and J lost 6 bases. This CDR3 reads CATRNTGDDGYTF. CDR3 DNA sequence: TGTGCCACCAGAAACACAGGGGATGATGGCTACACCTTC.

V and J are TRBV7-2 and TRBJ1-3, with D possibly being TRBD1 (6 bases). Trimming cost V 5 bases and J 0 bases, with 11 bases left between them. CDR3 size: 15 residues. CDR1 SGHTA and CDR2 FQGNSA come from the germline V gene. The CDR3 protein is CASSLRQVSGNTIYF. CDR3 DNA sequence: TGTGCCAGCAGCCTAAGACAGGTCTCTGGAAACACCATATATTTT.

V and J are TRBV28 and TRBJ1-2, with D maybe TRBD1 (6 bases). V dropped 6 bases and J dropped 4 bases, with 18 bases sitting between them. The CDR3 is 15 residues long. Germline CDR1 reads MDHEN; CDR2 reads SYDVKM. The CDR3 loop is CASSHRGGSGYGYTF. The DNA of the CDR3 is TGTGCCAGCAGCCACCGAGGGGGATCCGGCTATGGCTACACCTTC.

Comments on this clone: The sample holds other DNA sequences that translate to the same CDR3. V and J are TRBV28 and TRBJ1-5, with TRBD1 matching over 10 bases. CDR3 length equals 14 residues. The V gene's germline CDR1 is MDHEN and CDR2 SYDVKM. With 8 bases clipped from V and 6 bases from J, the junction kept 7 bases outside the gene matches. Here the CDR3 DNA reads TGTGCCAGCTCTTCGGGACAGGGGTCTCAGCCCCAGCATTTT. The encoded protein is CASSSGQGSQPQHF.

This chain connects TRBV9 to TRBJ1-1; 7 bases agree with TRBD1. This CDR3 spans 15 amino acids. The J segment lost 4 bases and the V segment lost 5 bases, leaving 11 bases of the junction unmatched. From germline, CDR1 is SGDLS and CDR2 YYNGEE. CDR3 residues: CASSTREDRITEAFF. The CDR3 DNA is TGTGCCAGCAGTACCCGTGAGGACAGGATCACTGAAGCTTTCTTT. The variable domain in full, completed from reference TRBV9 and TRBJ1-1, reads DSGVTQTPKHLITATGQRVTLRCSPRSGDLSVYWYQQSLDQGLQFLIQYYNGEERAKGNILERFSAQQFPDLHSELNLSSLELGDSALYFCASSTREDRITEAFFGQGTRLTVV.

CDR3 sequence: CASNPSGGVNEQYF. The DNA of the CDR3 is TGTGCCAGCAACCCTAGCGGGGGAGTAAACGAGCAGTACTTC. V gene TRBV6-5 combines with J gene TRBJ2-7; 10 nucleotides match TRBD2. V lost 7 bases to trimming and J lost 5 bases; unmatched junction nucleotides: 8. The V gene's germline CDR1 is MNHEY and CDR2 SVGAGI. This CDR3 spans 14 amino acids.

The chain carries TRBV7-8 and TRBJ2-1; tentative D call: TRBD1 (6 bases). Germline V CDR1 and CDR2: SGHVS, FQNEAQ. The V end lost 4 bases, the J end lost 7 bases, and 8 bases lay between the germline ends. CDR3 length: 12 amino acids. In DNA, the CDR3 is TGTGCCAGCAGCTCAAGGGGGAATGAGCAGTTCTTC. It is translated as CASSSRGNEQFF.